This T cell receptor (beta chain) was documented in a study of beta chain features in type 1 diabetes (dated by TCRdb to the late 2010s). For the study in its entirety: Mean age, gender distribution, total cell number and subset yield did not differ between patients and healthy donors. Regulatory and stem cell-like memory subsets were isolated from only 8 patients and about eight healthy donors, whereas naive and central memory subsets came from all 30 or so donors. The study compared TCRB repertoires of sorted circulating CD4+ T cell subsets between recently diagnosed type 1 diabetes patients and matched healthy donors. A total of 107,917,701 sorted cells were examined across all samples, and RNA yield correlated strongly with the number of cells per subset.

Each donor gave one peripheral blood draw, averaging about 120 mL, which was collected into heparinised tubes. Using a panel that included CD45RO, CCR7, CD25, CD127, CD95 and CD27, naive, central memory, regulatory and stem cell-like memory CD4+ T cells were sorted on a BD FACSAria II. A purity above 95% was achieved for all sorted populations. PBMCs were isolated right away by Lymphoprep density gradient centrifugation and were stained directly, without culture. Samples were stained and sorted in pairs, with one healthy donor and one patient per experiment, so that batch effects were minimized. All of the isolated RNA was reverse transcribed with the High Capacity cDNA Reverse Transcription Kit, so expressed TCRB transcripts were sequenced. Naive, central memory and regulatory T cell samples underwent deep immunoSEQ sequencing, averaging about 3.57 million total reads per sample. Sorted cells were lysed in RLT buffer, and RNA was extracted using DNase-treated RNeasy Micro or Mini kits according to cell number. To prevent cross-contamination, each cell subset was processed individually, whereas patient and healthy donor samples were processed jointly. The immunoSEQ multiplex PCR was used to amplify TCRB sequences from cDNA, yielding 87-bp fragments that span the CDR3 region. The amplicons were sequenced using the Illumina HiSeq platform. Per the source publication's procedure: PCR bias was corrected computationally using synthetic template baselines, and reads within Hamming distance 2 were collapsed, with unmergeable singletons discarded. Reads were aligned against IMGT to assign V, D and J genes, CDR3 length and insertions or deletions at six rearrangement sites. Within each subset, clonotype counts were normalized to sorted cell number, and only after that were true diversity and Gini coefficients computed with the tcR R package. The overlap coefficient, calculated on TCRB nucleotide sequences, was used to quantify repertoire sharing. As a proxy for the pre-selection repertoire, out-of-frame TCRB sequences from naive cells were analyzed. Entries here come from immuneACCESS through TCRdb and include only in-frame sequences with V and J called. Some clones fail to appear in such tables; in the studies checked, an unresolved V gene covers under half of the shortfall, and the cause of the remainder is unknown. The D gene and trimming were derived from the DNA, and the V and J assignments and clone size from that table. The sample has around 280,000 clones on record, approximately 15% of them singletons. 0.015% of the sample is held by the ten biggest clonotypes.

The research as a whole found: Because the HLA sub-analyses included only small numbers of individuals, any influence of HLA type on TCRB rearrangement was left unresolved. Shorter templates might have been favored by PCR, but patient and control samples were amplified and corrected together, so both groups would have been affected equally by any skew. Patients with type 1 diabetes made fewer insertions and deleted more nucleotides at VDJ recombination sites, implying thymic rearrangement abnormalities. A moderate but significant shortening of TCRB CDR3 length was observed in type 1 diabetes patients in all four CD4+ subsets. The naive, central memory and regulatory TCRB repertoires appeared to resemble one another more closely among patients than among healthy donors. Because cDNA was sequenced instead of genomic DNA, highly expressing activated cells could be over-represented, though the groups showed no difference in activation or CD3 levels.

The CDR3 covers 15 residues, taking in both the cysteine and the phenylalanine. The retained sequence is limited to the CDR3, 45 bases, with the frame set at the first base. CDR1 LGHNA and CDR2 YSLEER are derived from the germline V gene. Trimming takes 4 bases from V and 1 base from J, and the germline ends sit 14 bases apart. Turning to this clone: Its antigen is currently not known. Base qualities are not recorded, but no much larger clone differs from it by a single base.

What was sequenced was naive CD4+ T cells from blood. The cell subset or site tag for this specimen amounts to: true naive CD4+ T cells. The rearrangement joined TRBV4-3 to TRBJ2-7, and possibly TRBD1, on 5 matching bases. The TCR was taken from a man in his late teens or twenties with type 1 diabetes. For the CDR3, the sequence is CASSRTSDSSYEQYF. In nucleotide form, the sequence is TGCGCCAGCAGCCGGACATCAGACAGTTCCTACGAGCAGTACTTC.